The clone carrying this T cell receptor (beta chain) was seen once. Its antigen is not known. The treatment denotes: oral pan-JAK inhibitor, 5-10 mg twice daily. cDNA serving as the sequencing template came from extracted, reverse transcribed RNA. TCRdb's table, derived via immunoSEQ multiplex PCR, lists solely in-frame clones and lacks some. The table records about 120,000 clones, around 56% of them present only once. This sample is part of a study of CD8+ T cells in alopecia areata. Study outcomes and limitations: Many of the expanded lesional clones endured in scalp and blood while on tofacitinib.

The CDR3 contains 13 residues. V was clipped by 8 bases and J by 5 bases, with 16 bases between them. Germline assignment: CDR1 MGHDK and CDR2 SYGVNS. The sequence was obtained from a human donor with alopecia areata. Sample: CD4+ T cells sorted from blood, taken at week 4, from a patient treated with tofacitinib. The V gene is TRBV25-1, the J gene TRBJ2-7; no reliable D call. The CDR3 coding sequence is TGTGCCAGCGCCCCCATAAGGGCGCACGAGCAGTACTTC. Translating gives CASAPIRAHEQYF.